A single sample gave rise to the 25 T cell receptor beta chains below, sequenced in a study of T-cell reconstitution after alpha-beta-depleted transplantation in children (dated by TCRdb to the mid-2010s). The treatment or condition label, read with the paper, signifies: allogeneic hematopoietic cell transplantation with graft depleted of TCRalphabeta T cells and CD19 B cells. The protocol used for the library was PCR. Sequenced using an Illumina HiSeq 2500. To normalize quantification of the TCRbeta repertoire, the TCR libraries were built with molecular barcoding that relied on unique molecular identifiers. TCRdb reprocessing: public reads trimmed at Q25 with fastp, clones called with MiXCR, in-frame beta chains kept. Identical CDR3 proteins give one entry, which carries the most common genes and DNA. This sample gives roughly 340,000 distinct CDR3 sequences in total; 15% to 20% of them show up just once. The ten largest clones capture around 43% of the sample.

The sample in question was PBMCs, mostly from graft donor cells, obtained 360 days after TCRalphabeta/CD19-depleted stem cell transplant. The receptor set was obtained from a male patient aged 2 to 9 who had a stem cell transplant for acute lymphoblastic leukemia, so the T cells may come from the graft donor.

This chain's CDR3 is CASSLGEWGGSLMNEQFF. CDR3 bases: TGTGCCAGCAGCTTAGGCGAGTGGGGCGGGAGTCTGATGAATGAGCAGTTCTTC. The rearrangement links TRBV11-2 to TRBJ2-1, with TRBD2 matching over 7 bases. V was clipped by 1 base and J by 7 bases; unmatched bases: 16. CDR1 and CDR2 (germline): SGHAT, FQNNGV. This CDR3 comprises 18 residues.

The chain couples TRBV20-1 to TRBJ2-7; TRBD2 agrees at 7 bases. V lost 0 bases to trimming and J lost 4 bases; unmatched junction nucleotides: 9. From germline, CDR1 is DFQATT and CDR2 SNEGSKA (reference sequence). The CDR3 totals 15 residues. The CDR3 DNA is TGCAGTGCTAGAGAGAGGGAGGGGAGTCCTTACGAGCAGTACTTC. It translates to CSAREREGSPYEQYF.

This clonotype was observed a handful of times. V usage is TRBV5-1 and J usage is TRBJ2-3; weak D call: TRBD2 (6 bases). CDR3 length: 14 residues. Germline CDR1 is SGHRS and CDR2 is YFSETQ. V shed 3 bases and J shed 1 base, with 9 bases lying between them. CDR3 sequence: CASSSEGGTDTQYF. The CDR3 DNA is TGCGCCAGCAGCTCGGAGGGCGGCACAGATACGCAGTATTTT.

The V gene is TRBV20-1, the J gene TRBJ2-5, with TRBD1 identical over 8 bases. The CDR3 runs to 13 residues. V lost 4 bases, J lost 4 bases, and 5 bases stayed unmatched. Germline CDR1 is DFQATT and CDR2 is SNEGSKA (reference sequence). CDR3 in DNA: TGCAGTGCTATCGGACAGGGAGGAGAGACCCAGTACTTC. Amino acids: CSAIGQGGETQYF.

The rearrangement joins TRBV4-2 to TRBJ2-5; the match to TRBD1 covers 10 bases. CDR3 length equals 16 residues. V shed 4 bases and J 2 bases; nucleotides not matched to a gene: 7. Germline lookup yields CDR1 LGHNA and CDR2 YNFKEQ. The CDR3 DNA reads TGTGCCAGCAGCCTACGACAGGGGGCTAGGCAAGAGACCCAGTACTTC. Its translation is CASSLRQGARQETQYF.

This rearrangement joins TRBV29-1 to TRBJ2-1, with 12 bases identical to TRBD2. Germline-derived CDR1 and CDR2 are SQVTM and ANQGSEA. Trimming took 3 bases from V and 0 from J; bases not matched to a gene: 15. This CDR3 has 20 residues. Here the CDR3 DNA reads TGCAGCGTTGAGGAGGAAGGACTAGCGGGACAACCTTTCTCCTACAATGAGCAGTTCTTC. Residues: CSVEEEGLAGQPFSYNEQFF.

This chain connects TRBV4-2 to TRBJ2-7; D possibly uses TRBD1 or TRBD2 (5 bases each). The CDR3 is 14 amino acids. Trimming took off 1 base at V and 4 bases at J, with 11 bases between the two ends. Per the germline V gene, CDR1 is LGHNA and CDR2 is YNFKEQ. The CDR3 DNA follows: TGTGCCAGCAGCCAAGTTGTCGGGACGTACGAGCAGTACTTC. This gives the protein CASSQVVGTYEQYF.

The rearrangement joins TRBV6-5 to TRBJ2-7; no clear D gene. Trimming pared 2 bases from V and 0 bases from J, leaving 11 bases between. Germline V CDR1 and CDR2: MNHEY, SVGAGI. CDR3 length: 15 amino acids. The chain's CDR3 is CASSYTAGPSYEQYF. As DNA, the CDR3 is TGTGCCAGCAGTTACACTGCCGGGCCCTCCTACGAGCAGTACTTC.

The sample holds a few counts of this clonotype. The rearrangement uses TRBV5-1 and TRBJ1-4; 7 nucleotides line up with TRBD1. The ends lost 5 bases at V and 8 bases at J; junction bases unmatched: 12. The CDR3 loop spans 15 amino acids. Germline CDR1 SGHRS, CDR2 YFSETQ. This chain's CDR3 is CASSLAPGQYEKLFF. The CDR3 nucleotides read TGCGCCAGCAGTCTGGCTCCGGGACAGTACGAAAAACTGTTTTTT. Using reference TRBV5-1 and TRBJ1-4 for the parts outside the CDR3, the full variable domain is KAGVTQTPRYLIKTRGQQVTLSCSPISGHRSVSWYQQTPGQGLQFLFEYFSETQRNKGNFPGRFSGRQFSNSRSEMNVSTLELGDSALYLCASSLAPGQYEKLFFGSGTQLSVL.

The sample holds many counts of this clonotype. The chain uses TRBV10-3 and TRBJ2-6, with 8 bases lining up with TRBD1. V dropped 4 bases and J dropped 0; count of bases not matched to a gene: 5. Germline V gene sequence: CDR1 ENHRY, CDR2 SYGVKD. The length of the CDR3 is 17 residues. The CDR3 sequence: CAISAGQGASGANVLTF. In DNA, the CDR3 is TGTGCCATCAGTGCAGGACAGGGCGCCTCTGGGGCCAACGTCCTGACTTTC.

V gene TRBV29-1 combines with J gene TRBJ2-3; D is tentatively TRBD1 or TRBD2 (5 bases each). Per the germline V gene, CDR1 is SQVTM and CDR2 is ANQGSEA. The CDR3 covers 15 residues. The ends were cut back, 6 bases at V and 2 bases at J, with 18 bases in the middle. CDR3 protein: CSVEGLGNPTDTQYF. CDR3 DNA: TGCAGCGTCGAGGGGCTGGGTAACCCCACAGATACGCAGTATTTT.

The chain employs TRBV7-9 and TRBJ1-1; maybe TRBD1 (6 bases). The V gene's germline CDR1 is SEHNR and CDR2 FQNEAQ (reference sequence). The CDR3 is 15 residues long. The V end was cut by 2 bases, the J end by 1 base, with 11 bases between. For the CDR3, the DNA is TGTGCCAGCAGCTTACCCAGGGGTAAGAACACTGAAGCTTTCTTT. It codes for CASSLPRGKNTEAFF.

This clonotype was picked up a small number of times. The chain recombines TRBV3-1 with TRBJ2-4, with D possibly being TRBD1 (5 bases). The V and J ends lost 1 base and 0 bases respectively, with 16 bases between them. CDR3 size: 18 residues. Germline V gene sequence: CDR1 LGHDT, CDR2 YNNKEL (reference sequence). The CDR3 sequence: CASSQGLARARAKNIQYF. As DNA, the CDR3 is TGTGCCAGCAGCCAAGGGCTTGCCAGGGCTCGAGCCAAAAACATTCAGTACTTC.

The chain employs TRBV6-5 and TRBJ1-1; D might be TRBD1 (5 bases). Germline CDR1 and CDR2: MNHEY and SVGAGI. The CDR3 has 15 residues. V shed 2 bases and J shed 5 bases, with 15 bases lying between them. Written as DNA, the CDR3 is TGTGCCAGCAGTTACGTCGGGGGGGTCATGACTGAAGCTTTCTTT. Translation gives CASSYVGGVMTEAFF.

This clonotype was seen ten or more times. This sequence joins TRBV12-5 and TRBJ1-1; 8 nucleotides match TRBD1. Per the germline V gene, CDR1 is LGHNT and CDR2 is FRNRAP. The CDR3 covers 16 residues. V shed 0 bases, J shed 1 base, and the junction held 4 bases outside the gene matches. The CDR3 reads CASGLVGDRWNTEAFF. CDR3 nucleotide sequence: TGTGCTAGTGGTTTGGTTGGGGACAGGTGGAACACTGAAGCTTTCTTT.

V and J are TRBV10-3 and TRBJ2-3; 7 bases are a match to TRBD1. This CDR3 spans 16 amino acids. CDR1 and CDR2 from the germline V gene are ENHRY and SYGVKD. Losses at the gene ends were 3 bases for V and 2 bases for J; bases not matched to a gene: 8. The CDR3 DNA reads TGTGCCATCAGTGACCCAGCCAGGGGGTTCACAGATACGCAGTATTTT. This gives the protein CAISDPARGFTDTQYF.

This clonotype was detected only a few times. The J gene is TRBJ2-5, the V gene TRBV6-5; 8 nucleotides agree with TRBD1. In germline, CDR1 is MNHEY, CDR2 SVGAGI. The J segment lost 2 bases and the V segment lost 2 bases, leaving 1 base of the junction unmatched. This CDR3 comprises 14 residues. The CDR3 region has the DNA TGTGCCAGCAGTTACGGACAGGGACAAGAGACCCAGTACTTC. This gives the protein CASSYGQGQETQYF.

This chain joins TRBV12-3 or TRBV12-4 and TRBJ2-1; TRBD2 aligns across 9 bases. The junction had 12 bases not matched to a gene; V was cut back by 5 bases and J by 4 bases. The CDR3 runs to 17 residues. The CDR3 region has the DNA TGTGCCAGCAGTCCAGACGGACTAGCGAGACCTTACAATGAGCAGTTCTTC. This gives the protein CASSPDGLARPYNEQFF.

This clonotype has more than one count but fewer than ten. The chain has TRBV20-1 and TRBJ2-1, with 7 bases fitting TRBD2. CDR1 is DFQATT and CDR2 is SNEGSKA in the germline V gene (reference sequence). CDR3 length: 15 residues. With 5 bases clipped from V and 2 bases from J, the junction kept 9 bases outside the gene matches. The CDR3 sequence is CSAPYVAGAYNEQFF. The CDR3 bases are TGCAGTGCTCCTTACGTTGCGGGAGCCTACAATGAGCAGTTCTTC.

This clonotype was seen only a few times. V is TRBV7-3 and J is TRBJ2-3, with TRBD2 as a possible D gene (6 bases). The length of the CDR3 is 15 residues. Trimming took off 0 bases at V and 4 bases at J, with 11 bases between the two ends. Germline-derived CDR1 and CDR2 are SGHTA and FQGTGA. The CDR3 DNA is TGTGCCAGCAGCTTAACCGCGGGGTTGGCAGATACGCAGTATTTT. It specifies CASSLTAGLADTQYF.

The chain couples TRBV4-1 to TRBJ2-7; no clear D. Trimming took off 0 bases at V and 0 bases at J, with 9 bases between the two ends. Germline-derived CDR1 and CDR2 are MGHRA and YSYEKL. This CDR3 region has 15 residues. Here the CDR3 reads CASSQETPSSYEQYF. Here the CDR3 DNA reads TGCGCCAGCAGCCAAGAGACCCCCAGCTCCTACGAGCAGTACTTC.

This clonotype was observed many times. The rearrangement links TRBV27 to TRBJ2-6; D is unclear. The CDR3 totals 13 residues. V dropped 6 bases and J dropped 1 base, with 4 bases sitting between them. The germline V gene has CDR1 MNHEY and CDR2 SMNVEV (reference sequence). The CDR3 reads CASSGSGANVLTF. The CDR3 coding sequence is TGTGCCAGCAGCGGGTCTGGGGCCAACGTCCTGACTTTC.

The chain employs TRBV4-1 and TRBJ2-3, with D perhaps TRBD1 or TRBD2 (5 bases each). CDR3 length equals 18 residues. Germline CDR1 and CDR2: MGHRA and YSYEKL. V was pared by 0 bases and J by 4 bases, with 20 bases between. This CDR3 reads CASSQDTVRAGQADTQYF. The DNA of the CDR3 is TGCGCCAGCAGCCAAGACACCGTGAGGGCAGGGCAGGCAGATACGCAGTATTTT.

The V gene is TRBV20-1, the J gene TRBJ2-5; D is perhaps TRBD1 (5 bases). Trimming left V 0 bases short and J 0 bases short, with 8 bases between. Germline CDR1 reads DFQATT; CDR2 reads SNEGSKA (reference sequence). The CDR3 length is 14 residues. CDR3 sequence reads: CSARDQGYQETQYF. For the CDR3, the DNA is TGCAGTGCTAGAGATCAGGGCTACCAAGAGACCCAGTACTTC.

This rearrangement joins TRBV12-5 to TRBJ2-3; D is possibly TRBD1 or TRBD2 (6 bases each). Per germline, CDR1 LGHNT and CDR2 FRNRAP. V was cut by 5 bases and J by 5 bases, with 20 bases left in between. The CDR3 spans 16 residues. CDR3 DNA sequence: TGTGCTAGTGGTCCCCGAGGAGGGGGATACCGAGATACGCAGTATTTT. Protein: CASGPRGGGYRDTQYF.